This entry concerns a single TCR beta chain. Its antigen is currently unknown. Germline loops: CDR1 PRHDT, CDR2 FYEKMQ (reference sequence). The CDR3 length is 14 residues. V dropped 5 bases and J dropped 3; count of bases not matched to a gene: 7. The table came from immunoSEQ multiplex PCR; TCRdb's copy has only in-frame clones and leaves some out. The sample lists 110,000 or so clones, approximately 89% occurring once. This sample is part of a study of T cell responses to AZD1222 COVID-19 vaccine. Whole-study results and caveats: The peak T cell response came first, and repertoires were sampled only after it. Dominant at 160-218 and 743-854, vaccine-associated CD4 TCRs also spanned spike.

This receptor was identified in an adult who received the AZD1222 COVID-19 vaccine. The chain is built from TRBV13 and TRBJ2-7, with 7 nucleotides matching TRBD1. This specimen consisted of peripheral blood, obtained 28 days after the second AZD1222 dose. The CDR3 region is CASSHRGGGYEQYF. As DNA, the CDR3 is TGTGCCAGCAGCCATCGAGGGGGCGGCTACGAGCAGTACTTC.